The clone carrying this T cell receptor (beta chain) was counted a few times. This specimen comes from a study of blood T cell repertoires in COVID-19. Study at large: T cells, B-cell-depleted T cells, or PBMCs supplied cDNA or gDNA.

Method: immunoSEQ multiplex PCR; TCRdb's copy keeps in-frame clones and lacks some. There are fewer than 500,000 clones in the sample; 80% to 90% occur only once, and around 1.1% lies in the top ten. The sequence was obtained from a man aged 25 to 40 who had recovered from COVID-19. The source material was PBMCs or T cells enriched from blood (not recorded which).

CDR3 DNA sequence: TGCGCCAGCTTGGAGGCGGGTAGAAGCACAGATACGCAGTATTTT. Translated: CASLEAGRSTDTQYF. The chain combines TRBV5-1 with TRBJ2-3, with D perhaps matching TRBD2 (5 bases). The germline CDR1 and CDR2 sequences are SGHRS and YFSETQ. V was pared by 7 bases and J by 0 bases, with 15 bases between. There are 15 residues in the CDR3.